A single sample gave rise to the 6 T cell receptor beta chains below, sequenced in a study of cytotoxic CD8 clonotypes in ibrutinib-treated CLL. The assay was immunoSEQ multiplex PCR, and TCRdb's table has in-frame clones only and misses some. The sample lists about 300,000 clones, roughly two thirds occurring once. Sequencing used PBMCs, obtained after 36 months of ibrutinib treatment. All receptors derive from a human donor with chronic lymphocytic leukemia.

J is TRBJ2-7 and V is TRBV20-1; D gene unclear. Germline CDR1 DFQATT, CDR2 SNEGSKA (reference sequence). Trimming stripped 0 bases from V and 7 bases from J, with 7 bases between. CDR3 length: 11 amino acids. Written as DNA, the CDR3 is TGCAGTGCTAGAGATCTCGGGGAGCAGTACTTC. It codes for CSARDLGEQYF.

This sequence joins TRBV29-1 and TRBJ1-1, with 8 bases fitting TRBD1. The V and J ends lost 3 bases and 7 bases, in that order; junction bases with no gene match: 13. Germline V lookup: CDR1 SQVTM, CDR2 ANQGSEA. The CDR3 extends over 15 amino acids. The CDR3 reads CSVDHVAGTGLEAFF. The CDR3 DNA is TGCAGCGTTGATCATGTTGCCGGGACAGGACTTGAAGCTTTCTTT.

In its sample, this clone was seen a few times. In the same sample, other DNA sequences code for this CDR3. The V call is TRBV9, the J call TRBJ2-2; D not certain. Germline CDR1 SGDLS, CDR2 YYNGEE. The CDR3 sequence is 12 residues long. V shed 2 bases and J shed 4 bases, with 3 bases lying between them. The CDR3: CASSVGTGELFF. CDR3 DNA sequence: TGTGCCAGCAGCGTCGGCACCGGGGAGCTGTTTTTT.

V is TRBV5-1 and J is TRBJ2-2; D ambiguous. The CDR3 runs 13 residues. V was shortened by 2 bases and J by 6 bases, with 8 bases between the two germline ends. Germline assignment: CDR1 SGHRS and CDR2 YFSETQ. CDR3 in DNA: TGCGCCAGCAGCTTCCCCAGCGCCGGGGAGCTGTTTTTT. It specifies CASSFPSAGELFF.

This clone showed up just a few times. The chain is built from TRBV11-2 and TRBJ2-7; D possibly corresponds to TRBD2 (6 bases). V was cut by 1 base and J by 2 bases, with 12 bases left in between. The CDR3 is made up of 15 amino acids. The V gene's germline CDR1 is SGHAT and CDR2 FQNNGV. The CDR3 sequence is CASSLGRGVAYEQYF. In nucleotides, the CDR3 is TGTGCCAGCAGCTTAGGTCGCGGGGTGGCCTACGAGCAGTACTTC.

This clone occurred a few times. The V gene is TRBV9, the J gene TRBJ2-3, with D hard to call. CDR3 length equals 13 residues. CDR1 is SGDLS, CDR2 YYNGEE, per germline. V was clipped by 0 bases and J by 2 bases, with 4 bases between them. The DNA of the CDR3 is TGTGCCAGCAGCGTAGGGACCACAGATACGCAGTATTTT. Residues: CASSVGTTDTQYF.